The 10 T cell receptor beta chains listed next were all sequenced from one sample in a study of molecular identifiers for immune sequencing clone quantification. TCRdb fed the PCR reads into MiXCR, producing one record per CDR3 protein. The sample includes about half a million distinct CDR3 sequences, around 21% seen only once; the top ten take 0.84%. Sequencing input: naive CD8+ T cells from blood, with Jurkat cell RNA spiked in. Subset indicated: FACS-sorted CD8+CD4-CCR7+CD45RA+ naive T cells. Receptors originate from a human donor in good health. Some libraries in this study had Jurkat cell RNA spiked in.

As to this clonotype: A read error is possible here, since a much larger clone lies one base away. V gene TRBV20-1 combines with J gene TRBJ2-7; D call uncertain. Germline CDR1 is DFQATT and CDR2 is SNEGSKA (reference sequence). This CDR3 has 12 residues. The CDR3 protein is CSARDGTYEQHF. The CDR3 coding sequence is TGCAGTGCTAGAGACGGTACCTACGAGCAGCACTTC.

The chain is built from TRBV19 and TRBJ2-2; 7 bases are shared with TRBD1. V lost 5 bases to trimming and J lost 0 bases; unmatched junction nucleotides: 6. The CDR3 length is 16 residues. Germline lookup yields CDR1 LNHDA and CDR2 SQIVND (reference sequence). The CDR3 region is CASSPWDRSNTGELFF. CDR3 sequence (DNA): TGTGCCAGTAGTCCATGGGACAGATCGAACACCGGGGAGCTGTTTTTT.

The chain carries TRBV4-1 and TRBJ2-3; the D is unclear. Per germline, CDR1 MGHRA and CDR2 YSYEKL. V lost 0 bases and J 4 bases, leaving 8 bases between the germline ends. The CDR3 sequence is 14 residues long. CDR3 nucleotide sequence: TGCGCCAGCAGCCAAGATGAGTGGGCAGATACGCAGTATTTT. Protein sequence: CASSQDEWADTQYF.

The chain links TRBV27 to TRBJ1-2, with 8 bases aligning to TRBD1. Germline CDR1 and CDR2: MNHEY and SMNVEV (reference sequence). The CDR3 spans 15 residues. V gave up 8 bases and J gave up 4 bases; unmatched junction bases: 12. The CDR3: CASRSSGTGFYGYTF. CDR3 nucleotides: TGTGCCAGCCGATCTTCTGGGACAGGATTCTATGGCTACACCTTC.

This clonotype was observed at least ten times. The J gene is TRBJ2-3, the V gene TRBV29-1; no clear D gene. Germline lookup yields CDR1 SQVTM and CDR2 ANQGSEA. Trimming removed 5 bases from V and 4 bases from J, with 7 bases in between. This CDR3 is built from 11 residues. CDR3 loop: CSVRVADTQYF. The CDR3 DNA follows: TGCAGCGTTCGGGTAGCAGATACGCAGTATTTT.

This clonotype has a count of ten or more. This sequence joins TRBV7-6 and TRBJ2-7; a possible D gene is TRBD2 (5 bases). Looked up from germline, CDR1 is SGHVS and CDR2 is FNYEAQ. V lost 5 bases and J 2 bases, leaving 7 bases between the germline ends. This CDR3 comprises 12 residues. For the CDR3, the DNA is TGTGCCAGCAGCCCGAGGGCCTACGAGCAGTACTTC. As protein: CASSPRAYEQYF.

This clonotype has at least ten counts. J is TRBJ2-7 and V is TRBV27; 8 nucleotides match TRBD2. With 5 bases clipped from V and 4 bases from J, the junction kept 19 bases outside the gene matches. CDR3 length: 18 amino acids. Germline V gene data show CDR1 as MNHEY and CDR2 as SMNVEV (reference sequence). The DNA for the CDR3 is TGTGCCAGCAGTACGAACGGGAGGGCCGTAGAGGGGGGTTACGAGCAGTACTTC. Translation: CASSTNGRAVEGGYEQYF.

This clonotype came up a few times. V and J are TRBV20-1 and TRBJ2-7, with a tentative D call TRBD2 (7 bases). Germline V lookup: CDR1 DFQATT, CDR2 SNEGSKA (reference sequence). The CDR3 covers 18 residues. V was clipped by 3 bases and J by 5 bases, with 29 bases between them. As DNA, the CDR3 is TGCAGTGCTAGCACCCCAGGGGTGCTGGCGGGAGCTATCAACGAGCAGTACTTC. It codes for CSASTPGVLAGAINEQYF.

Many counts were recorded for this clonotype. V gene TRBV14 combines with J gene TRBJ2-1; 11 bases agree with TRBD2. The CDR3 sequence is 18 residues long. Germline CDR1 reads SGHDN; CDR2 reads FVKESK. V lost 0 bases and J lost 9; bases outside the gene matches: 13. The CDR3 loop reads CASSQDFSSLAGVGEQFF. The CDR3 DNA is TGTGCCAGCAGCCAAGATTTTTCGTCACTAGCGGGAGTTGGTGAGCAGTTCTTC.

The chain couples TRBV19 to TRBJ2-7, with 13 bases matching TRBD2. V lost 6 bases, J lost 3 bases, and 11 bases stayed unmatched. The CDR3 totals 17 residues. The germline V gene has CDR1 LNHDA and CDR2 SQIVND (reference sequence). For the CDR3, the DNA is TGTGCCAGTAGCCCGGGACTAGCGGGAAAGTACAACTACGAGCAGTACTTC. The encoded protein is CASSPGLAGKYNYEQYF.